The 11 T cell receptor beta chains given below trace back to one sample, sequenced in a study of PD-1 blockade in classical Hodgkin lymphoma. Clones were read by immunoSEQ multiplex PCR, and TCRdb kept only the in-frame ones, dropping some. The sample records some 4,000 clones, more than 60% being singletons. Each patient relapsed following autologous stem cell transplantation, and prior brentuximab vedotin exposure differed. Magnetic negative selection was used to purify CD4+ T cells from thawed PBMCs. The specimen comprised CD4+ T cells from blood, sampled at baseline. The receptors originated from a human donor with classical Hodgkin lymphoma.

The rearrangement joins TRBV18 to TRBJ2-7; TRBD2 aligns across 7 bases. The V gene end was trimmed by 3 bases and the J gene end by 4 bases; junction bases not matched to a gene: 9. This CDR3 has 15 amino acids. Germline V lookup: CDR1 KGHSH, CDR2 LQKENI. CDR3 DNA sequence: TGTGCCAGCTCACCCGGAGGGGCAGCGGGATACGAGCAGTACTTC. Encoded protein: CASSPGGAAGYEQYF.

The chain couples TRBV18 to TRBJ1-1, with a possible D match to TRBD1 (5 bases). Per germline, CDR1 KGHSH and CDR2 LQKENI. The germline V and J ends were trimmed by 3 bases and 3 bases, with 8 bases remaining between them. The CDR3 runs to 13 residues. The CDR3 spells CASSPGGDTEAFF. Written as DNA, the CDR3 is TGTGCCAGCTCACCTGGGGGGGACACTGAAGCTTTCTTT.

The chain uses TRBV6-5 and TRBJ2-7; 8 bases fit TRBD1. CDR3 length: 14 amino acids. Germline CDR1 is MNHEY and CDR2 is SVGAGI. V gave up 5 bases and J gave up 6 bases; unmatched junction bases: 9. The CDR3 DNA reads TGTGCCAGCAGTACCGGACAGGGAATGGGCGAGCAGTACGTC. Translated: CASSTGQGMGEQYV.

The CDR3 loop is CASSTRGLAVVDTQYF. CDR3 nucleotides: TGTGCCAGCAGCACGCGGGGGCTAGCGGTTGTAGATACGCAGTATTTT. The V and J genes are TRBV27 and TRBJ2-3; the D gene is possibly TRBD2 (7 bases). In germline, CDR1 is MNHEY, CDR2 SMNVEV (reference sequence). V was clipped by 6 bases and J by 5 bases, with 21 bases between them. The length of the CDR3 is 16 residues.

The chain employs TRBV7-8 and TRBJ2-6; perhaps TRBD1 as D (5 bases). V gave up 1 base and J gave up 0 bases, with 10 bases separating them. CDR1 is SGHVS and CDR2 is FQNEAQ in the germline V gene. The CDR3 runs to 17 residues. DNA for the CDR3: TGTGCCAGCAGCTTAGTCAGCAGGGCCTCTGGGGCCAACGTCCTGACTTTC. This gives the protein CASSLVSRASGANVLTF.

This clone has a single count. This chain links TRBV4-3 with TRBJ1-1; D perhaps matches TRBD1 (5 bases). Germline-derived CDR1 and CDR2 are LGHNA and YSLEER. The V end was cut by 1 base, the J end by 7 bases, with 22 bases between. The CDR3 consists of 17 residues. CDR3 protein: CASSQVIDGGSGLEAFF. The CDR3 DNA is TGCGCCAGCAGCCAAGTAATTGATGGGGGATCGGGCCTTGAAGCTTTCTTT.

This clone was found a few times. This chain links TRBV6-1 with TRBJ2-7; 8 nucleotides match TRBD2. This CDR3 is 15 amino acids long. Germline values: CDR1 MNHNS, CDR2 SASEGT. The J segment lost 5 bases and the V segment lost 2 bases, leaving 8 bases of the junction unmatched. Here the CDR3 DNA reads TGTGCCAGCAGTGAAAGTTACGGGGGGGCCGACGAGCAGTACGTC. As protein: CASSESYGGADEQYV.

The chain recombines TRBV4-2 with TRBJ2-1; tentative D call: TRBD1 (6 bases). From germline, CDR1 is LGHNA and CDR2 YNFKEQ. The CDR3 runs to 13 residues. V dropped 4 bases and J dropped 4 bases, with 8 bases sitting between them. Written as DNA, the CDR3 is TGTGCCAGCAGCCCTGACAGGTACAATGAGCAGTTCTTC. Amino acids: CASSPDRYNEQFF.

The chain is built from TRBV11-2 and TRBJ1-1; D might be TRBD1 (5 bases). V gave up 2 bases and J gave up 5 bases, with 21 bases separating them. Germline V gene sequence: CDR1 SGHAT, CDR2 FQNNGV. The CDR3 has 17 residues. CDR3 protein: CASSLMGREGKGTEAFF. DNA of the CDR3: TGTGCCAGCAGCTTAATGGGCAGGGAGGGGAAGGGGACTGAAGCTTTCTTT.

The chain links TRBV14 to TRBJ1-2; 7 positions match TRBD1. Germline V gene data show CDR1 as SGHDN and CDR2 as FVKESK. This CDR3 has 14 amino acids. The V segment lost 2 bases and the J segment 4 bases; nucleotides outside the gene matches: 4. DNA for the CDR3: TGTGCCAGCAGCCAAATGACAGGGACCTATGGCTACACCTTC. This sequence encodes CASSQMTGTYGYTF.

The chain recombines TRBV2 with TRBJ2-5, with TRBD2 matching over 9 bases. The CDR3 totals 14 residues. The trim removed 7 bases at V and 4 bases at J, leaving 7 bases unmatched. Germline V gene sequence: CDR1 SNHLY, CDR2 FYNNEI. Here the CDR3 DNA reads TGTGCCAGCAAGGGCGGGGGGGCTGGAGAGACCCAGTACTTC. This translates into CASKGGGAGETQYF.